The present entry profiles one T cell receptor beta chain with its context. The V and J ends lost 5 bases and 1 base, in that order; junction bases with no gene match: 5. The germline CDR1 and CDR2 sequences are SGHNT and YENEEA. The CDR3 consists of 14 residues. The data were obtained in a study of blood T cell repertoires in COVID-19. The data were produced by immunoSEQ multiplex PCR, yet TCRdb's version contains in-frame clones alone and is incomplete. The sample includes tens of thousands of clones, 65% to 80% of them seen just once. Sequencing used peripheral blood. The sequence derives from a woman aged 50 to 65 with acute or convalescent COVID-19. The chain uses TRBV11-3 and TRBJ2-7; 7 nucleotides align to TRBD1. The CDR3 loop reads CASSTNRGSYEQYF. The CDR3 DNA follows: TGTGCCAGCAGCACCAACAGGGGTTCCTACGAGCAGTACTTC.